This T cell receptor beta chain is drawn from a study of blood T cells in healthy people across ages. This clonotype was seen only once. Through a sample-barcoded 5' primer and a J-beta primer mix, a second PCR was run for about 6 to 11 cycles. TCRdb redid the calling of the 5' RACE reads with MiXCR, one entry per CDR3 protein. The data hold around 1,600,000 distinct CDR3 sequences, with 42% observed a single time. Between the trimmed V and J ends, which lost 6 bases and 5 bases, there was a span of 12 bases. This CDR3 contains 13 residues. Per the germline V gene, CDR1 is LGHNT and CDR2 is FRNRAP. The TCR sequence derives from a young woman in good health. The rearrangement joins TRBV12-5 to TRBJ2-3; no clear D. The sample consisted of blood. As DNA, the CDR3 is TGTGCTAGTGGGTTGACCACGATAGATACGCAGTATTTT. Protein sequence: CASGLTTIDTQYF.